This TCR beta chain stems from a study of cytomegalovirus exposure and HLA in healthy donors. The overall study: Prior work identified 95 million to 120 million unique TCR beta sequences in some 180 million T cells.

Overall study results and limits: Highest at DRB1 and lowest at HLA-C, TCR association rates differed among HLA loci in a later analysis.

With regard to this clone: Its target is not known.

The PCR used 60 Vbeta and 13 Jbeta primers. Sequencing was performed with immunoSEQ multiplex PCR; in TCRdb, only in-frame clones are kept and a portion is missing. The top ten clones hold about 5.5% of a sample with roughly 97,000 clones, about four fifths of them seen once. Germline CDR1 is PRHDT and CDR2 is FYEKMQ (reference sequence). Trimming removed 1 base from V and 6 bases from J, with 7 bases in between. The CDR3 has 12 amino acids. The sample consisted of PBMCs. V is TRBV13 and J is TRBJ2-7; TRBD2 might be the D (6 bases). This receptor was identified in a man in his forties or fifties in good health and CMV-seropositive. CDR3 in amino acids: CASSLAGGEQYF. The CDR3 bases are TGTGCCAGCAGCTTAGCCGGGGGCGAGCAGTACTTC.